A single sample gave rise to the 27 T cell receptor beta chains below, sequenced in a study of cytomegalovirus exposure and HLA in healthy donors. Primers: 60 Vbeta forward and 13 Jbeta reverse. The table came from immunoSEQ multiplex PCR; TCRdb's copy has only in-frame clones and leaves some out. The repertoire table contains approximately 120,000 clones. Input material: PBMCs. The receptor source for this set is a man younger than 35 in good health and CMV-seronegative.

V and J are TRBV18 and TRBJ2-1, with 13 bases aligning to TRBD2. The CDR3 runs 17 residues. The V segment lost 4 bases and the J segment 7 bases; nucleotides outside the gene matches: 10. Germline lookup yields CDR1 KGHSH and CDR2 LQKENI. The CDR3 coding sequence is TGTGCCAGCTCACTCAAGACTAGCGGGGGGTCGGGTAATGAGCAGTTCTTC. It codes for CASSLKTSGGSGNEQFF.

J is TRBJ1-2 and V is TRBV6-5; 8 bases map to TRBD1. The germline V gene has CDR1 MNHEY and CDR2 SVGAGI. J lost 11 bases, V lost 6 bases, and 11 bases had no gene match. CDR3 length equals 13 residues. The CDR3 is CASRATGGAFYTF. The CDR3 region has the DNA TGTGCCAGCAGGGCAACAGGGGGGGCCTTTTACACCTTC.

The chain recombines TRBV30 with TRBJ1-2; D is ambiguous. This CDR3 region has 15 residues. The V gene lost 0 bases and the J gene lost 4 bases, with 15 bases spanning the gap. Germline CDR1 is GTSNPN and CDR2 is SVGIG (reference sequence). The CDR3: CAWSVPQVPLYGYTF. For the CDR3, the DNA is TGTGCCTGGAGTGTACCTCAGGTGCCCCTCTATGGCTACACCTTC. Drawing the rest from reference TRBV30 and TRBJ1-2, the complete variable domain is SQTIHQWPATLVQPVGSPLSLECTVEGTSNPNLYWYRQAAGRGLQLLFYSVGIGQISSEVPQNLSASRPQDRQFILSSKKLLLSDSGFYLCAWSVPQVPLYGYTFGSGTRLTVV.

The gene calls are TRBV5-1 and TRBJ1-1; 7 bases agree with TRBD1. In germline, CDR1 is SGHRS, CDR2 YFSETQ. The V segment lost 1 base and the J segment 5 bases; nucleotides outside the gene matches: 5. The CDR3 contains 14 residues. The CDR3 DNA is TGCGCCAGCAGCTTGACAGGGGTTGCAACTGAAGCTTTCTTT. This gives the protein CASSLTGVATEAFF.

The chain recombines TRBV5-3 with TRBJ2-2, with D maybe TRBD1 (5 bases). TRBV5-3 is filed as an ORF, its function uncertain. The CDR3 has 16 amino acids. The V end was cut by 4 bases, the J end by 3 bases, with 16 bases between. The CDR3, as DNA: TGTGCCAGAAGCCCCCCCAGGGTCGGGTACACCGGGGAGCTGTTTTTT. Its translation: CARSPPRVGYTGELFF.

J is TRBJ1-5 and V is TRBV5-6; weak D call: TRBD1 (5 bases). The CDR3 is 12 amino acids. The V end lost 2 bases, the J end lost 7 bases, and 7 bases lay between the germline ends. Germline V lookup: CDR1 SGHDT, CDR2 YYEEEE. CDR3 protein: CASSFGGQPQHF. The CDR3 DNA sequence: TGTGCCAGCAGCTTTGGGGGGCAGCCCCAGCATTTT.

The genes are TRBV5-1 and TRBJ2-7; no clear D. With 0 bases removed from V and 0 bases from J, the gap between germline ends came to 7 bases. CDR3 size: 14 residues. Germline CDR1 is SGHRS and CDR2 is YFSETQ. CDR3 protein: CASSLGPISYEQYF. In nucleotides, the CDR3 is TGCGCCAGCAGCTTGGGGCCGATCTCCTACGAGCAGTACTTC.

This chain's CDR3 is CASTWQFEQYF. The CDR3 region has the DNA TGTGCCAGCACATGGCAGTTTGAGCAGTACTTC. This chain links TRBV6-1 with TRBJ2-7; D ambiguous. Germline lookup yields CDR1 MNHNS and CDR2 SASEGT. This CDR3 is built from 11 residues. Trimming took off 7 bases at V and 7 bases at J, with 11 bases between the two ends.

V and J are TRBV2 and TRBJ1-1; 8 nucleotides match TRBD1. Germline CDR1 SNHLY, CDR2 FYNNEI. This CDR3 contains 11 residues. Trimming at V came to 10 bases and at J to 7 bases, leaving 5 bases not matched to a gene. CDR3 sequence reads: CANGQGGEAFF. The CDR3 coding sequence is TGTGCCAACGGACAGGGAGGTGAAGCTTTCTTT.

This sequence joins TRBV6-1 and TRBJ1-5; no definite D call. V shed 3 bases and J shed 2 bases, with 17 bases lying between them. This CDR3 has 17 residues. Germline CDR1 MNHNS, CDR2 SASEGT. CDR3 residues: CASSEVRAGTGNQPQHF. CDR3 in DNA: TGTGCCAGCAGTGAGGTCAGAGCAGGAACGGGCAATCAGCCCCAGCATTTT.

The gene calls are TRBV5-1 and TRBJ2-1, with D perhaps matching TRBD2 (6 bases). This CDR3 region has 14 residues. V shed 6 bases and J shed 9 bases, with 19 bases lying between them. Germline V CDR1 and CDR2: SGHRS, YFSETQ. As DNA, the CDR3 is TGCGCCAGCACCATGACTAGTCGGTTAGGTGAGCAGTTCTTC. This sequence encodes CASTMTSRLGEQFF.

V gene TRBV7-2 combines with J gene TRBJ1-4, with 9 nucleotides matching TRBD1. There are 13 residues in the CDR3. J gave up 10 bases and V 5 bases, and 5 bases lay outside the gene matches. Germline V gives CDR1 SGHTA, CDR2 FQGNSA. CDR3 residues: CASSPGQGLKLFF. The CDR3 DNA is TGTGCCAGCAGCCCTGGACAGGGGTTAAAACTGTTTTTT.

The V gene is TRBV7-9, the J gene TRBJ1-5; the D is unclear. This CDR3 comprises 14 residues. V lost 2 bases, J lost 5 bases, and 10 bases lay in between. Germline CDR1 and CDR2: SEHNR and FQNEAQ (reference sequence). The CDR3 nucleotides read TGTGCCAGCAGCTTATTGAATGAGGATCAGCCCCAGCATTTT. Translated: CASSLLNEDQPQHF.

The chain uses TRBV27 and TRBJ1-1, with D hard to call. V was clipped by 7 bases and J by 4 bases, with 19 bases between them. Germline CDR1 and CDR2: MNHEY and SMNVEV (reference sequence). The CDR3 covers 15 residues. Here the CDR3 reads CASTTRVGRGTEAFF. The DNA of the CDR3 is TGTGCCAGCACCACAAGGGTCGGGCGGGGCACTGAAGCTTTCTTT.

The V call is TRBV5-1, the J call TRBJ2-7; D possibly corresponds to TRBD1 (6 bases). The CDR3 has 11 residues. Trimming took 2 bases from V and 6 from J, leaving 6 bases between them. Germline-derived CDR1 and CDR2 are SGHRS and YFSETQ. In DNA, the CDR3 is TGCGCCAGCAGCTTCAGGGGCGAGCAGTACTTC. Translation gives CASSFRGEQYF.

This chain connects TRBV19 to TRBJ1-5, with 8 bases fitting TRBD1. The CDR3 runs 15 residues. Germline-derived CDR1 and CDR2 are LNHDA and SQIVND (reference sequence). J lost 6 bases, V lost 0 bases, and 4 bases had no gene match. The CDR3 sequence is CASSIDGRGRQPQHF. In DNA, the CDR3 is TGTGCCAGTAGTATAGATGGCAGGGGGCGTCAGCCCCAGCATTTT.

Written as DNA, the CDR3 is TGTGCCAGCAGTATTCTCGCGGGCGGAAACACCATATATTTT. Protein: CASSILAGGNTIYF. V gene TRBV6-5 combines with J gene TRBJ1-3; D uncertain. The CDR3 length is 14 residues. The ends were cut back, 5 bases at V and 4 bases at J, with 12 bases in the middle. Germline-derived CDR1 and CDR2 are MNHEY and SVGAGI.

V and J are TRBV5-1 and TRBJ2-1, with 9 bases fitting TRBD1. This CDR3 is 16 amino acids long. Germline values: CDR1 SGHRS, CDR2 YFSETQ. The junction had 2 bases not matched to a gene; V was cut back by 1 base and J by 0 bases. CDR3: CASSLMTGGSYNEQFF. The CDR3 coding sequence is TGCGCCAGCAGCTTGATGACAGGGGGCTCCTACAATGAGCAGTTCTTC.

The chain joins TRBV28 to TRBJ2-7; possible D gene TRBD2, 6 bases. The germline gives CDR1 MDHEN, CDR2 SYDVKM. Trimming removed 3 bases at V and 5 bases at J, with 17 bases between. This CDR3 region has 15 residues. The CDR3 loop reads CASSFGGIYGDEQYF. The CDR3 bases are TGTGCCAGCAGTTTCGGGGGAATATATGGCGACGAGCAGTACTTC.

The J gene is TRBJ1-1, the V gene TRBV10-1, with a tentative D call TRBD1 (5 bases). The CDR3 totals 16 residues. Trimming shortened V by 3 bases and J by 0 bases, and 14 bases separated the two germline ends. Germline V lookup: CDR1 WNHNN, CDR2 SYGVQD (reference sequence). The CDR3 bases are TGCGCCAGCAGTGACTTTGCCGGGGGACTGAACACTGAAGCTTTCTTT. Its protein is CASSDFAGGLNTEAFF.

This chain joins TRBV28 and TRBJ1-2; D is perhaps TRBD1 (6 bases). V was pared by 3 bases and J by 6 bases, with 11 bases between. Germline V CDR1 and CDR2: MDHEN, SYDVKM. CDR3 length: 13 residues. CDR3 DNA sequence: TGTGCCAGCAGTTTTTGGGGGCGCGATGGCTACACCTTC. Protein sequence: CASSFWGRDGYTF.

This chain connects TRBV6-6 to TRBJ2-5, with 7 bases aligning to TRBD1. Germline values: CDR1 MNHNY, CDR2 SVGAGI (reference sequence). The CDR3 totals 15 residues. V shed 2 bases and J 5 bases; nucleotides not matched to a gene: 8. The CDR3 coding sequence is TGTGCCAGCAGTTACGGCGACAGGGTTAGCGAGACCCAGTACTTC. It specifies CASSYGDRVSETQYF.

CDR3 loop: CASSESGTVDEKLFF. The CDR3 DNA sequence: TGCGCCAGCAGTGAGTCCGGGACAGTTGATGAAAAACTGTTTTTT. This chain connects TRBV10-2 to TRBJ1-4; TRBD1 agrees at 7 bases. Trimming cost V 0 bases and J 6 bases; bases outside gene matches: 4. Germline lookup yields CDR1 WSHSY and CDR2 SAAADI. This CDR3 comprises 15 residues.

Note on this clone: The same CDR3 can be traced to other DNA sequences in this sample. The chain joins TRBV7-9 to TRBJ2-7; D gene ambiguous. This CDR3 is built from 11 residues. Trimming removed 8 bases from V and 6 bases from J, with 11 bases in between. Looked up from germline, CDR1 is SEHNR and CDR2 is FQNEAQ (reference sequence). CDR3 in DNA: TGTGCCAGCTCAAACCCGGGCGAGCAGTACTTC. Its translation is CASSNPGEQYF.

The chain links TRBV28 to TRBJ2-3, with 7 bases lining up with TRBD1. The CDR3 covers 14 residues. With 3 bases clipped from V and 5 bases from J, the junction kept 5 bases outside the gene matches. In germline, CDR1 is MDHEN, CDR2 SYDVKM. CDR3 sequence (DNA): TGTGCCAGCAGTTTTAGAAGGGGGCAAGATACGCAGTATTTT. It is translated as CASSFRRGQDTQYF.

On this clone itself: One end of the junction fails to match germline, which may point to a read error. The rearrangement joins TRBV28 to TRBJ1-2, with D maybe TRBD1 (5 bases). CDR3 length: 15 amino acids. Germline V lookup: CDR1 MDHEN, CDR2 SYDVKM. CDR3 loop: CASSLRQSGVDGYSF. For the CDR3, the DNA is TGTGCCAGCAGTTTGAGGCAGTCGGGGGTTGACGGCTACTCCTTC.

This sequence joins TRBV4-2 and TRBJ1-2, with 12 bases that match TRBD1. CDR3 length: 15 residues. Germline lookup yields CDR1 LGHNA and CDR2 YNFKEQ. The V gene end was trimmed by 5 bases and the J gene end by 7 bases; junction bases not matched to a gene: 8. The CDR3 coding sequence is TGTGCCAGCAGCGCCCGGGACAGGGGGCAGGGTGGCTACACCTTC. It is translated as CASSARDRGQGGYTF.